The following is a T cell receptor (beta chain) sequence with its context. Its target antigen remains unknown. No base quality information exists; no much larger clone differs at one position. Genomic DNA was extracted from sorted cells for sequencing of the TCRbeta CDR3 region. The immunoSEQ Assay was used to sequence the TCRbeta CDR3 regions. TCRdb holds this immuneACCESS table with in-frame rearrangements only. Some clones are missing; in checked studies, unresolved V genes explain under half, and the rest has no known cause. The table for this sample lists around 50,000 clones; approximately 94% of them were counted only once. Of the sample, roughly 12% falls within the top ten clones. The trial excluded patients who had a history of autoimmune disease or were on systemic immunosuppression. In every dose cohort, peripheral blood was drawn for TCR sequencing at baseline, cycle 4 day 1, and cycle 7 day 1. Samples came from an open-label, multicenter, first-in-human phase I dose-escalation trial of ivuxolimab. Adults with locally advanced or metastatic head and neck squamous cell, hepatocellular, melanoma or renal cell carcinoma were enrolled in the trial. CD4+ and CD8+ T cells were sorted separately from peripheral blood before TCR sequencing.

The data stem from a study of OX40 agonist ivuxolimab in advanced cancers. General notes on the study: The costimulatory receptor OX40 (CD134) was targeted by ivuxolimab, a fully human IgG2 agonistic monoclonal antibody. In the dose-escalation cohort, 70% to 85% of patients were male, and the mean age was roughly 60 years with a range of about 23 to 79. Intravenous ivuxolimab was administered to patients every 2 weeks at six dose levels: 0.01, 0.1, 0.3, 1.5, 3 and 10 mg/kg. Prior anti-PD-1, anti-PD-L1 or anti-CTLA-4 therapy was permitted, and 35% to 40% of dose-escalation patients had received checkpoint inhibitors. Of the 52 patients in dose escalation, some 20 had hepatocellular carcinoma, about 15 had melanoma, 9 had renal cell carcinoma and 9 had head and neck cancer. The paper describes the monotherapy dose-escalation part (N ≈ 52 patients) of the phase I trial of ivuxolimab. Peripheral TCRbeta sequencing aimed to test whether ivuxolimab altered TCR sequence diversity and caused clonal T-cell expansion. Partial responses occurred in three dose-escalation patients: two with cutaneous melanoma and one with hepatocellular carcinoma. General conclusions and limits of the study: On average, CD8+ T cells showed more expanded clones than CD4+ T cells after ivuxolimab. Low levels of normalized T-cell clonal expansion were also seen in some patients who did not respond. Which antigens the clonally expanded peripheral T cells were specific for was not determined. In the 0.1-3.0 mg/kg groups, partial responders had among the lowest normalized peripheral clonal expansion, particularly in CD8+ T cells. At doses of 0.1 to 3.0 mg/kg, clonal expansion of both CD4+ and CD8+ T cells in blood was seen between baseline and week 6.

From the cysteine up to the phenylalanine, the CDR3 has a length of 15 residues. The entry retains the CDR3 DNA only, 45 bases that are in frame from base 1. Based on the germline V gene, the CDR1 and CDR2 sequences are LGHNA and YNFKEQ. Relative to germline, V is 3 bases shorter and J is 2 bases shorter, with 13 bases between their ends. The chain uses TRBV4-2 and TRBJ2-5; possibly the D gene is TRBD1, per 6 matching bases. The sequencing used CD4+ or CD8+ T cells sorted from blood, collected in a trial of the OX40 agonist ivuxolimab. This TCR came from an adult with an advanced solid tumor such as melanoma, head and neck, liver or kidney cancer. The CDR3 reads CASSQSEGVQETQYF. Read as DNA, the sequence is TGTGCCAGCAGCCAGTCAGAGGGGGTACAAGAGACCCAGTACTTC.